This passage covers 16 T cell receptor beta chains from one sample sequenced in a study of cytomegalovirus exposure and HLA in healthy donors. TCRdb's copy holds only in-frame clones and misses some; the assay was immunoSEQ multiplex PCR. The table lists some 250,000 clones, 90% of them singletons. Material for sequencing was PBMCs. The receptors derive from a woman in her twenties or thirties in good health and CMV-seronegative.

This rearrangement joins TRBV7-3 to TRBJ2-1, with 11 bases fitting TRBD2. Losses at the gene ends were 3 bases for V and 3 bases for J; bases not matched to a gene: 4. Germline-derived CDR1 and CDR2 are SGHTA and FQGTGA. The CDR3 spans 16 residues. The CDR3 protein is CASSLGLAENYNEQFF. CDR3 in DNA: TGTGCCAGCAGCTTGGGACTAGCGGAAAACTACAATGAGCAGTTCTTC.

CDR3 region: CASSFNGRGGSTDTQYF. Here the CDR3 DNA reads TGTGCCAGCAGTTTTAATGGCAGGGGCGGGAGTACAGATACGCAGTATTTT. This chain joins TRBV27 and TRBJ2-3; the D gene is possibly TRBD2 (7 bases). Germline V gives CDR1 MNHEY, CDR2 SMNVEV (reference sequence). The CDR3 loop spans 17 amino acids. V was clipped by 3 bases and J by 3 bases, with 19 bases between them.

The rearrangement uses TRBV4-3 and TRBJ2-1; 12 bases agree with TRBD2. V lost 1 base to trimming and J lost 3 bases; unmatched junction nucleotides: 1. Germline V gives CDR1 LGHNA, CDR2 YSLEER. The CDR3 extends over 16 amino acids. The DNA of the CDR3 is TGCGCCAGCAGCCAAGGGACTAGCGGGAACTACAATGAGCAGTTCTTC. As protein: CASSQGTSGNYNEQFF.

CDR3 coding DNA: TGCGCCAGCAGCCAGTATCCCGCCTCATCGACAGATACGCAGTATTTT. It is translated as CASSQYPASSTDTQYF. The gene calls are TRBV4-3 and TRBJ2-3; no reliable D call. V was clipped by 3 bases and J by 3 bases, with 16 bases between them. Germline V CDR1 and CDR2: LGHNA, YSLEER. CDR3 length: 16 residues.

V and J are TRBV27 and TRBJ1-4; TRBD1 aligns across 10 bases. CDR3 length: 17 amino acids. V lost 2 bases, J lost 5 bases, and 8 bases stayed unmatched. Germline CDR1 is MNHEY and CDR2 is SMNVEV (reference sequence). CDR3 sequence reads: CASSLGPGTGANEKLFF. In DNA form, the CDR3 reads TGTGCCAGCAGTTTAGGCCCGGGGACAGGGGCAAATGAAAAACTGTTTTTT.

The chain joins TRBV5-4 to TRBJ2-5; maybe TRBD1 (5 bases). Germline V gene data show CDR1 as SGHNT and CDR2 as YYREEE (reference sequence). V was trimmed by 0 bases and J by 9 bases, leaving 9 bases between them. The CDR3 consists of 12 residues. The chain's CDR3 is CASSLEGAPQYF. The CDR3 DNA is TGTGCCAGCAGCTTGGAAGGGGCGCCCCAGTACTTC.

The chain is built from TRBV27 and TRBJ2-5; perhaps TRBD2 as D (6 bases). Germline values: CDR1 MNHEY, CDR2 SMNVEV (reference sequence). This CDR3 contains 15 residues. V lost 6 bases, J lost 7 bases, and 21 bases lay in between. CDR3 nucleotide sequence: TGTGCCAGCAGACGAGATCTAGCGAACGAGGTGACCCAGTACTTC. It is translated as CASRRDLANEVTQYF.

The V gene is TRBV4-1, the J gene TRBJ2-2; D gene ambiguous. The CDR3 is 14 residues long. With 1 base removed from V and 8 bases from J, the gap between germline ends came to 11 bases. From germline, CDR1 is MGHRA and CDR2 YSYEKL. CDR3 coding DNA: TGCGCCAGCAGCCAAGGGACCTGGAGAGGGGAGCTGTTTTTT. Translation gives CASSQGTWRGELFF.

The CDR3 DNA reads as TGTGCCAGCAGCTCCGGGACCGAGAACTACGAGCAGTACTTC. Translated: CASSSGTENYEQYF. This chain joins TRBV7-9 and TRBJ2-7, with D perhaps being TRBD1 or TRBD2 (5 bases each). The V and J ends lost 4 bases and 3 bases respectively, with 13 bases between them. CDR1 SEHNR and CDR2 FQNEAQ come from the germline V gene (reference sequence). This CDR3 has 14 amino acids.

In its sample, this clone was seen a few times. V is TRBV9 and J is TRBJ2-1, with a possible D match to TRBD2 (5 bases). The V gene's germline CDR1 is SGDLS and CDR2 YYNGEE. This CDR3 is built from 14 residues. The V end was cut by 4 bases, the J end by 8 bases, with 16 bases between. The CDR3: CASSPNTGFDEQFF. In DNA form, the CDR3 reads TGTGCCAGCAGCCCGAATACGGGGTTCGATGAGCAGTTCTTC.

The chain joins TRBV7-9 to TRBJ2-5; the D is unclear. V was cut by 6 bases and J by 6 bases, with 14 bases left in between. The CDR3 consists of 13 residues. Per the germline V gene, CDR1 is SEHNR and CDR2 is FQNEAQ (reference sequence). The CDR3 here is CASSLPDFKTQYF. The CDR3 DNA reads as TGTGCCAGCAGTCTCCCGGATTTCAAGACCCAGTACTTC.

The chain combines TRBV5-1 with TRBJ2-5; 8 bases fit TRBD2. The CDR3 is 15 residues long. The junction had 4 bases not matched to a gene; V was cut back by 0 bases and J by 3 bases. Germline V gene lookup returns CDR1 SGHRS and CDR2 YFSETQ. Written as DNA, the CDR3 is TGCGCCAGCAGCTTGGGGGGGACTAGAGAAGAGACCCAGTACTTC. Translated, it gives CASSLGGTREETQYF. Variable domain in full (rest from reference TRBV5-1 and TRBJ2-5): KAGVTQTPRYLIKTRGQQVTLSCSPISGHRSVSWYQQTPGQGLQFLFEYFSETQRNKGNFPGRFSGRQFSNSRSEMNVSTLELGDSALYLCASSLGGTREETQYFGPGTRLLVL.

V and J are TRBV2 and TRBJ1-5, with 7 bases that match TRBD1. Trimming cost V 6 bases and J 3 bases; bases outside gene matches: 8. Germline V CDR1 and CDR2: SNHLY, FYNNEI. CDR3 size: 15 residues. Here the CDR3 reads CASRDYRGSNQPQHF. DNA for the CDR3: TGTGCCAGCAGAGACTACAGGGGATCCAATCAGCCCCAGCATTTT. The variable domain in full, completed from reference TRBV2 and TRBJ1-5, reads EPEVTQTPSHQVTQMGQEVILRCVPISNHLYFYWYRQILGQKVEFLVSFYNNEISEKSEIFDDQFSVERPDGSNFTLKIRSTKLEDSAMYFCASRDYRGSNQPQHFGDGTRLSIL.

This CDR3 is CASSTLAGGTGELFF. The CDR3 DNA follows: TGTGCCAGCAGCACACTAGCGGGAGGGACCGGGGAGCTGTTTTTT. V and J are TRBV7-3 and TRBJ2-2; 13 positions agree with TRBD2. CDR3 size: 15 residues. V lost 5 bases to trimming and J lost 5 bases; unmatched junction nucleotides: 2. The germline gives CDR1 SGHTA, CDR2 FQGTGA.

The chain couples TRBV30 to TRBJ2-3, with 8 bases lining up with TRBD2. The CDR3 has 14 amino acids. The J segment lost 3 bases and the V segment lost 1 base, leaving 3 bases of the junction unmatched. Germline V gene lookup returns CDR1 GTSNPN and CDR2 SVGIG (reference sequence). CDR3 in DNA: TGTGCCTGGAGTGGGGCGGGAGGAACAGATACGCAGTATTTT. This gives the protein CAWSGAGGTDTQYF.

The chain couples TRBV6-6 to TRBJ2-7, with a possible D match to TRBD2 (5 bases). Between the trimmed V and J ends, which lost 8 bases and 1 base, there was a span of 12 bases. The CDR3 length is 13 residues. CDR1 and CDR2 from the germline V gene are MNHNY and SVGAGI (reference sequence). The CDR3 DNA follows: TGTGCCAGCGCTGGCGGGTTGTCCTACGAGCAGTACTTC. This gives the protein CASAGGLSYEQYF.